This T cell receptor (beta chain) was documented in a study of T cell responses to AZD1222 COVID-19 vaccine. About the research overall: Samples with a second dose at about 4 or about 12 weeks were pooled together.

This table comes from immunoSEQ multiplex PCR, and its TCRdb copy is limited to in-frame clones, with some not included. Among 150,000 or so clones listed, around 90% were seen once. There are 14 residues in the CDR3. Trimming took 1 base from V and 5 from J, leaving 11 bases between them. The germline gives CDR1 SGHAT, CDR2 FQNNGV. The specimen comprised peripheral blood, sampled on day 0 of AZD1222 vaccination. The gene calls are TRBV11-2 and TRBJ2-5, with D perhaps TRBD2 (5 bases). The TCR was taken from an adult in good health. DNA for the CDR3: TGTGCCAGCAGCTTAGTTAGCGTGTATGAGACCCAGTACTTC. This translates into CASSLVSVYETQYF.